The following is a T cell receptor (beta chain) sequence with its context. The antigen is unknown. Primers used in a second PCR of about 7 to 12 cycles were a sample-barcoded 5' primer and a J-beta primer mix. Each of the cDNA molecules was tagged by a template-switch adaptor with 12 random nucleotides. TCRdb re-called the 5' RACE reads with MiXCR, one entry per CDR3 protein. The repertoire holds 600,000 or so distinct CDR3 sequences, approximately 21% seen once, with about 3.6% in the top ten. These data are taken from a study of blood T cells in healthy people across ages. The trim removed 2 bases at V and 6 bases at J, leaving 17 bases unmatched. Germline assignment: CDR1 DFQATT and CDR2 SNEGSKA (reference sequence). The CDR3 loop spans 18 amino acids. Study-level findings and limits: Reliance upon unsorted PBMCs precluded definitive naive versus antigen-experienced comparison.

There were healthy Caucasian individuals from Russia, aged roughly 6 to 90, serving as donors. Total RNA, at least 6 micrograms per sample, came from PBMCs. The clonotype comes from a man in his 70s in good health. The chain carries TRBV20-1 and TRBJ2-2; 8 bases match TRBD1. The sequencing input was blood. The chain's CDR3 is CSARSSLGQANRAGELFF. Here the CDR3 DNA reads TGCAGTGCTAGATCATCCCTGGGACAGGCAAATAGGGCCGGGGAGCTGTTTTTT.